A few counts support the clone carrying this T cell receptor (beta chain). No antigen is known for it. HTBI primers from iRepertoire and Arm-PCR of CDR3 regions yielded the TCR beta libraries. TCRdb redid the calling of the multiplex PCR reads with MiXCR, one entry per CDR3 protein. The repertoire holds 400,000 or so distinct CDR3 sequences, about a quarter seen once, with approximately 26% in the top ten. The data belong to a study of regulatory T cells in long-lasting Graves disease. On the study more broadly: The term persistent Graves' disease signified upward of 5 years on antithyroid drugs with positive TSH receptor antibodies.

Time point here: persistent/refractory GD, antithyroid drugs over 5 years with positive TRAb. PBMCs were the source of the RNA used for TCR sequencing. Findings and limits, study-wide: Only a small sample size was used, which may have cut accuracy. Persistent cases of Graves' showed reduced TCR diversity relative to newly diagnosed patients. With persistent disease, TRBV28, TRBJ1-2 and TRBJ2-5 were the favored segments.

This CDR3 comprises 13 residues. Germline V gene sequence: CDR1 SQVTM, CDR2 ANQGSEA. V lost 4 bases and J 4 bases, leaving 10 bases between the germline ends. The V and J genes are TRBV29-1 and TRBJ2-2; D call uncertain. This specimen consisted of peripheral blood mononuclear cells (PBMCs), obtained when the disease was refractory, from a patient treated with antithyroid drugs. The receptor was isolated from a female donor with Graves disease. The CDR3 sequence is CSVALPSTGELFF. The CDR3 nucleotides are TGCAGCGTTGCCCTTCCCTCCACCGGGGAGCTGTTTTTT.